The 26 T cell receptor beta chains given below trace back to one sample, sequenced in a study of cytomegalovirus exposure and HLA in healthy donors. A multiplex PCR was run with 60 Vbeta primers and 13 Jbeta primers. Sequencing was performed with immunoSEQ multiplex PCR; in TCRdb, only in-frame clones are kept and a portion is missing. The profile shows approximately 79,000 clones, 78% of them singletons. Sequencing was done on a sample of PBMCs. These receptors originate from a male donor in good health and CMV-seropositive.

V usage is TRBV5-6 and J usage is TRBJ1-1; D is ambiguous. The CDR3 totals 16 residues. Trimming took off 0 bases at V and 5 bases at J, with 17 bases between the two ends. Germline V gives CDR1 SGHDT, CDR2 YYEEEE. CDR3 in DNA: TGTGCCAGCAGCTTGGGAAGGGAGGCCGTCAGTACTGAAGCTTTCTTT. Encoded protein: CASSLGREAVSTEAFF.

This sequence joins TRBV15 and TRBJ2-2; 7 nucleotides match TRBD1. The CDR3 runs 16 residues. The ends lost 4 bases at V and 0 bases at J; junction bases unmatched: 5. Germline CDR1 LNHNV, CDR2 YYDKDF (reference sequence). CDR3 sequence (DNA): TGTGCCACCAGCAAGGGGGCCCAATCGAACACCGGGGAGCTGTTTTTT. This gives the protein CATSKGAQSNTGELFF.

The chain couples TRBV28 to TRBJ1-5, with 10 nucleotides matching TRBD1. With V trimmed by 6 bases and J by 5 bases, 7 bases remained unmatched. Germline V gene lookup returns CDR1 MDHEN and CDR2 SYDVKM. The CDR3 runs to 15 residues. The DNA for the CDR3 is TGTGCCAGCAGGCTTCCGGGACAGGGGTATCAGCCCCAGCATTTT. It translates to CASRLPGQGYQPQHF.

The CDR3, as DNA: TGTGCCAGCAGCCCAGGGGGCGGCACCGGGGAGCTGTTTTTT. It is translated as CASSPGGGTGELFF. J is TRBJ2-2 and V is TRBV28, with TRBD1 matching 8 bases. Germline assignment: CDR1 MDHEN and CDR2 SYDVKM. The J segment lost 4 bases and the V segment lost 6 bases, leaving 4 bases of the junction unmatched. The CDR3 sequence is 14 residues long. Full variable domain (remainder filled in from reference TRBV28 and TRBJ2-2): DVKVTQSSRYLVKRTGEKVFLECVQDMDHENMFWYRQDPGLGLRLIYFSYDVKMKEKGDIPEGYSVSREKKERFSLILESASTNQTSMYLCASSPGGGTGELFFGEGSRLTVL.

J is TRBJ1-1 and V is TRBV11-2, with a tentative D call TRBD1 (5 bases). V lost 3 bases, J lost 1 base, and 6 bases lay in between. This CDR3 is 13 amino acids long. The germline CDR1 and CDR2 sequences are SGHAT and FQNNGV. The CDR3 DNA sequence: TGTGCCAGCAGCTTGGGGGGGAACACTGAAGCTTTCTTT. Translating gives CASSLGGNTEAFF.

This sequence joins TRBV7-2 and TRBJ2-7; a possible D gene is TRBD2 (5 bases). Germline V gene data show CDR1 as SGHTA and CDR2 as FQGNSA. The CDR3 runs 13 residues. The V and J ends lost 3 bases and 5 bases respectively, with 11 bases between them. CDR3 coding DNA: TGTGCCAGCAGCTTGAGAGGGTGGGACGAGCAGTACTTC. Translation: CASSLRGWDEQYF.

The chain has TRBV5-8 and TRBJ2-1, with D maybe TRBD1 (5 bases). This CDR3 contains 15 residues. Trimming took off 6 bases at V and 4 bases at J, with 17 bases between the two ends. Germline V gives CDR1 SGHTS, CDR2 YDEGEE. CDR3 protein: CASNPWAGPYNEQFF. In nucleotides, the CDR3 is TGTGCCAGCAACCCTTGGGCAGGGCCGTACAATGAGCAGTTCTTC.

The chain links TRBV19 to TRBJ2-5, with 11 bases identical to TRBD2. The CDR3 spans 15 residues. The germline gives CDR1 LNHDA, CDR2 SQIVND (reference sequence). V was clipped by 1 base and J by 3 bases; unmatched bases: 1. The CDR3 region has the DNA TGTGCCAGTAGTATAGGGGGACTAGCGGAAGAGACCCAGTACTTC. As protein: CASSIGGLAEETQYF.

The chain uses TRBV7-6 and TRBJ2-2; D is unclear. Germline assignment: CDR1 SGHVS and CDR2 FNYEAQ. The CDR3 runs to 14 residues. Trimming took 1 base from V and 2 from J, leaving 5 bases between them. CDR3 residues: CASSLGANTGELFF. CDR3 DNA sequence: TGTGCCAGCAGCTTAGGGGCCAACACCGGGGAGCTGTTTTTT.

The chain recombines TRBV29-1 with TRBJ2-3, with D perhaps matching TRBD1 (5 bases). The CDR3 runs 13 residues. CDR1 SQVTM and CDR2 ANQGSEA come from the germline V gene. Trimming left V 6 bases short and J 3 bases short, with 13 bases between. CDR3 sequence: CSVALRQTDTQYF. DNA of the CDR3: TGCAGCGTCGCTCTCCGACAGACAGATACGCAGTATTTT.

The chain recombines TRBV19 with TRBJ1-3; 9 bases line up with TRBD1. The trim removed 4 bases at V and 3 bases at J, leaving 7 bases unmatched. This CDR3 region has 16 residues. Per germline, CDR1 LNHDA and CDR2 SQIVND (reference sequence). The CDR3 DNA follows: TGTGCCAGTAGTAATCCACAGGGGGCGATTGGAAACACCATATATTTT. Protein sequence: CASSNPQGAIGNTIYF.

A single count supports this clone. The rearrangement joins TRBV28 to TRBJ2-7; D is perhaps TRBD2 (5 bases). The CDR3 loop spans 13 amino acids. V lost 3 bases and J lost 4, with 10 bases in between. Germline V gene sequence: CDR1 MDHEN, CDR2 SYDVKM. The DNA for the CDR3 is TGTGCCAGCAGTTTTTGGACTCTTTACGAGCAGTACTTC. This sequence encodes CASSFWTLYEQYF.

The chain uses TRBV5-6 and TRBJ1-2, with 10 bases that match TRBD1. V shed 5 bases and J 4 bases; nucleotides not matched to a gene: 2. Germline CDR1 reads SGHDT; CDR2 reads YYEEEE. The CDR3 sequence is 13 residues long. As DNA, the CDR3 is TGTGCCAGCAGGGGGACAGGGGTCTATGGCTACACCTTC. Residues: CASRGTGVYGYTF.

The rearrangement joins TRBV13 to TRBJ1-3; D is ambiguous. V dropped 5 bases and J dropped 4 bases, with 15 bases sitting between them. The CDR3 is made up of 15 amino acids. In germline, CDR1 is PRHDT, CDR2 FYEKMQ (reference sequence). This chain's CDR3 is CASSHRREKGNTIYF. Here the CDR3 DNA reads TGTGCCAGCAGCCATCGTCGGGAGAAGGGAAACACCATATATTTT.

V and J are TRBV28 and TRBJ2-7; 9 bases line up with TRBD1. The V segment lost 5 bases and the J segment 3 bases; nucleotides outside the gene matches: 5. The CDR3 extends over 14 amino acids. CDR1 is MDHEN and CDR2 is SYDVKM in the germline V gene. The DNA for the CDR3 is TGTGCCAGCAGTCCCTGGGACAGGGTCTACGAGCAGTACTTC. Translated: CASSPWDRVYEQYF.

The chain carries TRBV29-1 and TRBJ1-2, with 8 bases fitting TRBD1. Germline assignment: CDR1 SQVTM and CDR2 ANQGSEA. This CDR3 contains 15 residues. Trimming removed 2 bases from V and 5 bases from J; junction bases left unmatched: 10. The CDR3 DNA reads TGCAGCGTTGAACGAGTAGGACAGGGAGGGTATGGCTACACCTTC. This encodes CSVERVGQGGYGYTF.

The V and J genes are TRBV7-2 and TRBJ2-2, with TRBD1 identical over 7 bases. Germline CDR1 and CDR2: SGHTA and FQGNSA. J lost 0 bases, V lost 5 bases, and 9 bases had no gene match. CDR3 length: 17 residues. The CDR3 loop reads CASSLDRTRTNTGELFF. DNA for the CDR3: TGTGCCAGCAGCCTGGACAGGACCCGAACGAACACCGGGGAGCTGTTTTTT.

This clone was recorded once. This chain joins TRBV5-1 and TRBJ1-4; D is perhaps TRBD1 (6 bases). CDR1 is SGHRS and CDR2 is YFSETQ in the germline V gene. The CDR3 sequence is 17 residues long. V was clipped by 4 bases and J by 7 bases, with 23 bases between them. In DNA form, the CDR3 reads TGCGCCAGCAGCCAGGGGTTAGAACCCGGGGCCGGTGAAAAACTGTTTTTT. Its protein is CASSQGLEPGAGEKLFF.

The chain employs TRBV19 and TRBJ2-3, with 7 bases matching TRBD2. The CDR3 sequence is 16 residues long. V lost 6 bases and J lost 0; bases outside the gene matches: 9. The V gene's germline CDR1 is LNHDA and CDR2 SQIVND (reference sequence). The CDR3 is CASRGLWRGSTDTQYF. DNA for the CDR3: TGTGCCAGTAGGGGCCTTTGGCGGGGGAGCACAGATACGCAGTATTTT.

This sequence joins TRBV5-1 and TRBJ2-1; TRBD2 aligns across 9 bases. Unmatched junction bases numbered 10, after V lost 4 bases and J lost 8 bases. The CDR3 runs to 15 residues. The germline gives CDR1 SGHRS, CDR2 YFSETQ. CDR3 coding DNA: TGCGCCAGCAGCGCCCCGGGACTAGCACCCCATGAGCAGTTCTTC. It codes for CASSAPGLAPHEQFF.

This chain connects TRBV6-1 to TRBJ2-5; 14 bases are shared with TRBD2. The J call may be incorrect, as the DNA end agrees better with TRBJ2-7. Germline CDR1 and CDR2: MNHNS and SASEGT. This CDR3 region has 15 residues. The CDR3 bases are TGTGCCAGCAGCTGGACTAGCGGGGGGACCTACGAGCAGTACTTC. Encoded protein: CASSWTSGGTYEQYF.

In DNA form, the CDR3 reads TGTGCCATCAGCGCCGCGAAGCGGTCGAGCTCCTACGAGCAGTACTTC. Translation gives CAISAAKRSSSYEQYF. The rearrangement links TRBV10-3 to TRBJ2-7; TRBD2 might be the D (5 bases). Germline values: CDR1 ENHRY, CDR2 SYGVKD. The CDR3 has 16 residues. V dropped 6 bases and J dropped 0 bases, with 18 bases sitting between them.

This chain uses TRBV7-9 with TRBJ2-7; tentative D call: TRBD2 (6 bases). The V gene lost 3 bases and the J gene lost 5 bases, with 14 bases spanning the gap. CDR1 and CDR2 from the germline V gene are SEHNR and FQNEAQ (reference sequence). This CDR3 has 14 amino acids. This chain's CDR3 is CASSFGATGDEQYF. CDR3 nucleotides: TGTGCCAGCAGCTTTGGGGCCACGGGAGACGAGCAGTACTTC.

The chain couples TRBV19 to TRBJ2-1; TRBD1 might be the D (6 bases). This CDR3 spans 14 amino acids. Germline V gene sequence: CDR1 LNHDA, CDR2 SQIVND (reference sequence). Trimming took off 4 bases at V and 2 bases at J, with 9 bases between the two ends. The chain's CDR3 is CASSTGVAYNEQFF. The CDR3 bases are TGTGCCAGTAGTACAGGGGTGGCCTACAATGAGCAGTTCTTC.

This chain joins TRBV11-2 and TRBJ2-7; D remains unclear. The CDR3 runs 15 residues. Germline V gene sequence: CDR1 SGHAT, CDR2 FQNNGV. With 5 bases removed from V and 1 base from J, the gap between germline ends came to 15 bases. The CDR3 bases are TGTGCCAGCAGCCCGGGTCCCAGAGATTCCTACGAGCAGTACTTC. Its translation: CASSPGPRDSYEQYF.

The chain couples TRBV11-3 to TRBJ1-1, with a weak D call TRBD1 (5 bases). Germline V gene sequence: CDR1 SGHNT, CDR2 YENEEA. CDR3 length equals 14 residues. V was trimmed by 8 bases and J by 5 bases, leaving 18 bases between them. The CDR3 reads CASSLRSGGTEAFF. CDR3 nucleotides: TGTGCCAGCTCATTGAGGTCGGGGGGAACTGAAGCTTTCTTT. The whole variable domain, remainder taken from reference TRBV11-3 and TRBJ1-1, is EAGVVQSPRYKIIEKKQPVAFWCNPISGHNTLYWYLQNLGQGPELLIRYENEEAVDDSQLPKDRFSAERLKGVDSTLKIQPAELGDSAVYLCASSLRSGGTEAFFGQGTRLTVV.